Sequencing of this T cell receptor (beta chain) was carried out in a study of T cells in Graves' hyperthyroidism and ophthalmopathy. Study-wide points: Ophthalmopathy was identified by the model a median roughly 6.5 months ahead of onset.

Amplification targeted TCR beta CDR3 regions from RNA transcripts. During a first-round RT-PCR of the TCR CDR3, the HTBI primer set was used. TCRdb re-derived calls from the multiplex PCR reads in MiXCR, one entry per CDR3 protein. The sample includes approximately 590,000 distinct CDR3 sequences, approximately 14% of them seen just once. At least ten counts were recorded for this clonotype. Its antigen is unknown. With 8 bases clipped from V and 0 bases from J, the junction kept 10 bases outside the gene matches. Germline V gene lookup returns CDR1 GTSNPN and CDR2 SVGIG (reference sequence). CDR3 size: 15 residues.

This TCR was recovered from a woman in her 30s with Graves' hyperthyroidism. The chain employs TRBV30 and TRBJ2-1; 7 bases map to TRBD1. The specimen was blood. CDR3 residues: CAVDRSGLSYNEQFF. In DNA, the CDR3 is TGTGCCGTGGACAGGTCGGGGCTCTCCTACAATGAGCAGTTCTTC.